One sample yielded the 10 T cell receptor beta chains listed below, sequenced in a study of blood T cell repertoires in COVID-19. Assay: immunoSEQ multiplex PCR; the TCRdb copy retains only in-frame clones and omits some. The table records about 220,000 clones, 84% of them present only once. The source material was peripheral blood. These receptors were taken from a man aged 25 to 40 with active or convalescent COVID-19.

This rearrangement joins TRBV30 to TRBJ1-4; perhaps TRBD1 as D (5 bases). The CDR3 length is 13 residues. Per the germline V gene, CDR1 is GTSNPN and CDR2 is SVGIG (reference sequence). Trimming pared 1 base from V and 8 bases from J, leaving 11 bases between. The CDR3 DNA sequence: TGTGCCTGGAGTGCCGACAGAGGCGAAAAACTGTTTTTT. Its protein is CAWSADRGEKLFF.

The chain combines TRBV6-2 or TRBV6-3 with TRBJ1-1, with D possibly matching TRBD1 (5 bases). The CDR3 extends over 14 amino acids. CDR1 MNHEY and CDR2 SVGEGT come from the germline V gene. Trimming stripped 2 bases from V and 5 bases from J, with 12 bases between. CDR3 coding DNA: TGTGCCAGCAGTTACCAGGGATCGAAAACTGAAGCTTTCTTT. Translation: CASSYQGSKTEAFF.

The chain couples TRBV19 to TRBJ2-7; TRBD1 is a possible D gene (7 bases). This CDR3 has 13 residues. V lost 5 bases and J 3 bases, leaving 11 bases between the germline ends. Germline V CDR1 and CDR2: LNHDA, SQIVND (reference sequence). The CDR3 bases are TGTGCCAGTAGTGGCCAGGGGGGCTACGAGCAGTACTTC. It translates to CASSGQGGYEQYF.

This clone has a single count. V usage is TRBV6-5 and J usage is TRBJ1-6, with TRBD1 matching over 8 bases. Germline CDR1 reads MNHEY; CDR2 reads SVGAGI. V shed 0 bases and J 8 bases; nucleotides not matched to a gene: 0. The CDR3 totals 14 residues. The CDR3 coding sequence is TGTGCCAGCAGTTACTCGGGACAGGATTCACCCCTCCACTTT. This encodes CASSYSGQDSPLHF.

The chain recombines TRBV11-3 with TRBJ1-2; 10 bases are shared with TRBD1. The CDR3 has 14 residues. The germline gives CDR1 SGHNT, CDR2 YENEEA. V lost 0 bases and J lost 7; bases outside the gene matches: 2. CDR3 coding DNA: TGTGCCAGCAGCTTAGATGGGACAGGGGTTGGCTACACCTTC. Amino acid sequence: CASSLDGTGVGYTF.

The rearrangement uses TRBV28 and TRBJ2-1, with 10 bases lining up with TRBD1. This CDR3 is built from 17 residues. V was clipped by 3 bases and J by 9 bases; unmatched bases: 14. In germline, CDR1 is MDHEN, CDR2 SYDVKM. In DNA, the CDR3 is TGTGCCAGCAGTTTGCAAATGTTGGGACAGGGGTTCCGTGAGCAGTTCTTC. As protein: CASSLQMLGQGFREQFF.

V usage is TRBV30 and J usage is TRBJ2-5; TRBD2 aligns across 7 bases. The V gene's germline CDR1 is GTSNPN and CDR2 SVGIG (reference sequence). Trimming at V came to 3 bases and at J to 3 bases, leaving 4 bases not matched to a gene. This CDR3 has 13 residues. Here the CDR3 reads CAWSGGTKETQYF. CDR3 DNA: TGTGCCTGGAGCGGAGGGACTAAAGAGACCCAGTACTTC.

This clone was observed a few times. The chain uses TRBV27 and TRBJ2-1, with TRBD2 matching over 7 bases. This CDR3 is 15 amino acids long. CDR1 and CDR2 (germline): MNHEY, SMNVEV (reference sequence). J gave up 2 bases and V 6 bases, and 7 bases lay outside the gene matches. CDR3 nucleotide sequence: TGTGCCAGCAGGGCGGGGGTCGGAGCCTACAATGAGCAGTTCTTC. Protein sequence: CASRAGVGAYNEQFF.

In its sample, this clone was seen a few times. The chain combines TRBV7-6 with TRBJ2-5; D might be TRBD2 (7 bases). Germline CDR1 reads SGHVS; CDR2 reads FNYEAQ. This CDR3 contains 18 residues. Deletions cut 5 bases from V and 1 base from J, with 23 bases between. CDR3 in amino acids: CASSTIGGGGGAQETQYF. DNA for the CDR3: TGTGCCAGCAGCACTATCGGGGGCGGGGGAGGAGCCCAAGAGACCCAGTACTTC.

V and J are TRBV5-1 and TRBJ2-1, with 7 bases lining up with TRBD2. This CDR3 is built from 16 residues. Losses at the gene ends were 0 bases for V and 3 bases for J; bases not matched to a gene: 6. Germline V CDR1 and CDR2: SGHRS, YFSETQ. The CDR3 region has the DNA TGCGCCAGCAGCTTGGCCCTGGGAGGGGTCTACAATGAGCAGTTCTTC. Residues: CASSLALGGVYNEQFF.